This T cell receptor beta chain originates from a study of blood T cell repertoires in COVID-19. Background on the study: Whether acute or convalescent, the COVID-19 samples came from the United States, Italy and Spain. PBMCs, B-cell-depleted T cells, or T cells were the source of the cDNA or gDNA that made up the material.

The CDR3 covers 14 residues. V lost 2 bases and J lost 5, with 12 bases in between. Germline CDR1 LGHDT, CDR2 YNNKEL (reference sequence). TCRdb's copy holds only in-frame clones and misses some; the assay was immunoSEQ multiplex PCR. The sample lists some 160,000 clones, 75% to 90% occurring once. The chain carries TRBV3-1 (or the pseudogene TRBV3-2) and TRBJ1-1, with D perhaps matching TRBD1 (6 bases). The receptor was derived from a woman aged 55-69 years with active COVID-19. The sequencing sample was made of peripheral blood. The CDR3 coding sequence is TGTGCCAGCAGCCAACGGGCAGGGGTGACTGAAGCTTTCTTT. Amino acid sequence: CASSQRAGVTEAFF.